Here is one T cell receptor beta chain with its context. The authors' processing: Using reference gene primer amplification, nucleated cell counts were estimated. Libraries were prepared by immunoSEQ multiplex PCR; TCRdb keeps only in-frame clonotypes and omits some of them. V, J and clone size were drawn from that table, and D and trimming were deduced from the DNA. In the table there are around 480,000 clones, 88% of which are singletons. This entry belongs to a study of blood T cell repertoires in COVID-19. Study-wide context: Researchers got acute and convalescent COVID-19 samples from the United States, Italy and Spain. PBMCs, B-cell-depleted T cells, or T cells were the source of the cDNA or gDNA that made up the material.

CDR1 is SGHAT, CDR2 FQNNGV, per germline. The CDR3 extends over 17 amino acids. Unmatched junction bases numbered 10, after V lost 5 bases and J lost 4 bases. Sequenced: peripheral blood. This chain joins TRBV11-2 and TRBJ2-2; TRBD2 aligns across 10 bases. This clonotype was sampled from a woman aged 50 to 65 with COVID-19, enrolled during active disease. Here the CDR3 reads CASSPIQWTSGTGELFF. The CDR3, as DNA: TGTGCCAGCAGCCCAATTCAGTGGACTAGCGGCACCGGGGAGCTGTTTTTT.